This T cell receptor (beta chain) appears in the sequencing data of a study of blood T cell repertoires in COVID-19. V dropped 7 bases and J dropped 4; count of bases not matched to a gene: 4. The CDR3 length is 13 residues. Germline values: CDR1 SGHNT, CDR2 YENEEA. This table comes from immunoSEQ multiplex PCR, and its TCRdb copy is limited to in-frame clones, with some not included. Of 200,000 to 300,000 clones listed, approximately 88% were seen once; the top ten hold about 2.5%. Everyone who took part was about 18 to 89 years old, and they came from about two dozen US areas. This chain links TRBV11-3 with TRBJ1-3; 7 bases are a match to TRBD1. The sequenced sample was PBMCs or T cells enriched from blood (not recorded which). The clonotype was recovered from a woman in her thirties or forties with acute COVID-19. CDR3 amino acids: CASTGGQGNTIYF. The CDR3 DNA follows: TGTGCCAGCACCGGGGGACAGGGAAACACCATATATTTT.